Below are 22 T cell receptor beta chains sequenced from a single sample in a study of T cell changes during pregnancy in multiple sclerosis. Only in-frame clones appear in the TCRdb table, and some are missing; sequencing was by immunoSEQ multiplex PCR. Seen here are about 55,000 clones, approximately 94% observed once, and the top ten hold 3.5%. The specimen comprised CD8+ T cells from peripheral blood mononuclear cells, sampled in the third trimester of pregnancy. These receptors all stem from a female donor with multiple sclerosis, enrolled in a pregnancy study.

This clone is medium-sized. Other DNA sequences from this sample encode an identical CDR3 as well. The CDR3 loop is CASSIGTATEAFF. DNA of the CDR3: TGTGCCAGTAGTATTGGGACAGCCACTGAAGCTTTCTTT. The gene calls are TRBV19 and TRBJ1-1; 7 bases agree with TRBD1. Germline-derived CDR1 and CDR2 are LNHDA and SQIVND (reference sequence). This CDR3 spans 13 amino acids. V lost 3 bases, J lost 4 bases, and 2 bases stayed unmatched.

The chain joins TRBV4-2 to TRBJ2-1; the D gene is possibly TRBD2 (6 bases). This CDR3 comprises 19 residues. CDR1 and CDR2 from the germline V gene are LGHNA and YNFKEQ. V dropped 0 bases and J dropped 0 bases, with 18 bases sitting between them. The CDR3 DNA sequence: TGTGCCAGCAGCCAAGAATCGGCTTGGGGGGTTAGCTCCTACAATGAGCAGTTCTTC. It yields the protein CASSQESAWGVSSYNEQFF.

The rearrangement uses TRBV27 and TRBJ2-7, with 7 bases matching TRBD1. This CDR3 region has 14 residues. The V segment lost 6 bases and the J segment 4 bases; nucleotides outside the gene matches: 9. CDR1 and CDR2 (germline): MNHEY, SMNVEV (reference sequence). The CDR3, as DNA: TGTGCCAGCAGGCCCCGGGACAGCGGATACGAGCAGTACTTC. Protein product: CASRPRDSGYEQYF.

CDR3 DNA sequence: TGTGCCCGTTTTTGCAATGAGCAGTTCTTC. Amino acid sequence: CARFCNEQFF. The chain uses TRBV19 and TRBJ2-1; the D is unclear. This CDR3 has 10 residues. Trimming cost V 11 bases and J 6 bases, with 8 bases left between them. The germline V gene encodes CDR1 LNHDA and CDR2 SQIVND (reference sequence).

This clone showed up just once. CDR3 amino acids: CASSQKAGASGMVEQYF. In DNA form, the CDR3 reads TGCGCCAGCAGCCAGAAGGCCGGGGCTAGCGGGATGGTCGAGCAGTACTTC. The chain couples TRBV4-3 to TRBJ2-7; 9 bases line up with TRBD2. The CDR3 sequence is 17 residues long. In germline, CDR1 is LGHNA, CDR2 YSLEER. V lost 3 bases, J lost 6 bases, and 15 bases stayed unmatched.

This chain links TRBV6-1 with TRBJ2-3; a weak D match, TRBD2 (5 bases). The CDR3 has 17 amino acids. Looked up from germline, CDR1 is MNHNS and CDR2 is SASEGT. Trimming took off 1 base at V and 4 bases at J, with 18 bases between the two ends. The CDR3 DNA follows: TGTGCCAGCAGTGAAGGCAAATTCCTAGAGAGGGCAGATACGCAGTATTTT. This sequence encodes CASSEGKFLERADTQYF.

The V and J genes are TRBV19 and TRBJ2-7; TRBD2 matches at 13 bases. With V trimmed by 4 bases and J by 5 bases, 8 bases remained unmatched. Germline lookup yields CDR1 LNHDA and CDR2 SQIVND (reference sequence). The CDR3 has 16 amino acids. The chain's CDR3 is CASSNLPGLAGDEQYF. In DNA form, the CDR3 reads TGTGCCAGTAGTAACCTACCCGGACTAGCGGGAGACGAGCAGTACTTC.

In regard to this clone: Within the sample, other DNA sequences also encode this same CDR3. V gene TRBV29-1 combines with J gene TRBJ2-7; 8 bases match TRBD2. Per the germline V gene, CDR1 is SQVTM and CDR2 is ANQGSEA. CDR3 length: 14 amino acids. Losses at the gene ends were 2 bases for V and 2 bases for J; bases not matched to a gene: 5. The CDR3 is CSVELAGGTYEQYF. CDR3 bases: TGCAGCGTTGAACTAGCGGGCGGCACCTACGAGCAGTACTTC.

CDR3 protein: CASSLDGQAPLYGYTF. CDR3 DNA sequence: TGTGCCAGCAGCTTGGACGGACAGGCGCCACTTTATGGCTACACCTTC. The chain links TRBV11-2 to TRBJ1-2; 7 bases line up with TRBD1. Germline values: CDR1 SGHAT, CDR2 FQNNGV. The CDR3 sequence is 16 residues long. After removal of 3 bases from V and 5 bases from J, the junction contained 12 bases not matched to a gene.

The chain couples TRBV6-1 to TRBJ1-5, with D unclear. V shed 6 bases and J shed 2 bases, with 11 bases lying between them. CDR1 and CDR2 from the germline V gene are MNHNS and SASEGT. This CDR3 has 14 amino acids. CDR3 in amino acids: CASSQIDGNQPQHF. CDR3 sequence (DNA): TGTGCCAGCAGCCAAATAGATGGCAATCAGCCCCAGCATTTT.

This chain links TRBV4-2 with TRBJ1-2; tentatively, D is TRBD1 (5 bases). V gave up 8 bases and J gave up 5 bases, with 18 bases separating them. CDR1 and CDR2 (germline): LGHNA, YNFKEQ. This CDR3 is 14 amino acids long. The CDR3 region has the DNA TGTGCCAGCCACCTGCAGGGATCGGAATATGGCTACACCTTC. This gives the protein CASHLQGSEYGYTF.

The chain joins TRBV19 to TRBJ2-1; 8 bases map to TRBD2. This CDR3 has 15 amino acids. In germline, CDR1 is LNHDA, CDR2 SQIVND (reference sequence). The V gene end was trimmed by 6 bases and the J gene end by 4 bases; junction bases not matched to a gene: 8. CDR3: CASRSDREGYNEQFF. The CDR3 region has the DNA TGTGCCAGTAGGTCGGACCGGGAGGGGTACAATGAGCAGTTCTTC.

This clone has just one count. The rearrangement joins TRBV4-2 to TRBJ1-5; D unclear. In germline, CDR1 is LGHNA, CDR2 YNFKEQ. V lost 5 bases, J lost 4 bases, and 15 bases lay in between. The CDR3 totals 15 residues. CDR3: CASSYRHSTNQPQHF. Here the CDR3 DNA reads TGTGCCAGCAGCTATAGACATTCTACTAATCAGCCCCAGCATTTT.

V and J are TRBV10-2 and TRBJ2-5, with 8 bases that match TRBD2. J was trimmed by 4 bases and V by 3 bases; bases with no gene match: 10. The germline V gene encodes CDR1 WSHSY and CDR2 SAAADI. The CDR3 has 16 residues. In DNA form, the CDR3 reads TGCGCCAGCAGTGAAGGTATCGCGGGAGGTATAGAGACCCAGTACTTC. Protein: CASSEGIAGGIETQYF.

The V and J genes are TRBV6-5 and TRBJ1-1; D not resolved. Germline assignment: CDR1 MNHEY and CDR2 SVGAGI. The CDR3 extends over 15 amino acids. Trimming pared 5 bases from V and 3 bases from J, leaving 16 bases between. The DNA of the CDR3 is TGTGCCAGCAGTCTTGCGACGGGTCGGGACACTGAAGCTTTCTTT. Amino acid sequence: CASSLATGRDTEAFF.

V gene TRBV29-1 combines with J gene TRBJ2-1, with TRBD1 as a possible D gene (6 bases). Trimming shortened V by 7 bases and J by 0 bases, and 10 bases separated the two germline ends. Germline V gene sequence: CDR1 SQVTM, CDR2 ANQGSEA. CDR3 length: 13 amino acids. This chain's CDR3 is CSADSSSYNEQFF. DNA of the CDR3: TGCAGCGCGGACAGTAGCTCCTACAATGAGCAGTTCTTC.

DNA of the CDR3: TGCGCCAGCTCTACCGGACAGAACACCGGGGAGCTGTTTTTT. Translating it yields CASSTGQNTGELFF. The rearrangement joins TRBV5-1 to TRBJ2-2, with a tentative D call TRBD1 (5 bases). Germline V CDR1 and CDR2: SGHRS, YFSETQ. The CDR3 runs 14 residues. The V and J ends lost 7 bases and 1 base respectively, with 11 bases between them.

This chain connects TRBV4-2 to TRBJ1-1; a possible D gene is TRBD1 (6 bases). Germline V gene lookup returns CDR1 LGHNA and CDR2 YNFKEQ. The CDR3 sequence is 15 residues long. Trimming cost V 5 bases and J 4 bases, with 17 bases left between them. CDR3 in amino acids: CASSNTQGFSTEAFF. The CDR3 coding sequence is TGTGCCAGCAGCAACACACAGGGTTTTAGCACTGAAGCTTTCTTT.

The chain links TRBV5-1 to TRBJ2-5; D perhaps matches TRBD2 (5 bases). The germline V gene has CDR1 SGHRS and CDR2 YFSETQ. Trimming took off 1 base at V and 4 bases at J, with 23 bases between the two ends. This CDR3 comprises 18 residues. CDR3 sequence (DNA): TGCGCCAGCAGCTTGTGGGGTCAGACTACAACCCCCGGAGAGACCCAGTACTTC. Its protein product is CASSLWGQTTTPGETQYF.

This chain uses TRBV7-2 with TRBJ2-7; D is possibly TRBD1 (5 bases). This CDR3 spans 15 amino acids. V dropped 6 bases and J dropped 7 bases, with 22 bases sitting between them. Per the germline V gene, CDR1 is SGHTA and CDR2 is FQGNSA. The CDR3 spells CASSSFDRPTDEQYF. The CDR3 region has the DNA TGTGCCAGCAGTTCATTCGACAGACCGACTGATGAGCAGTACTTC.

The chain joins TRBV7-2 to TRBJ2-7, with a possible D match to TRBD1 (6 bases). The ends were cut back, 3 bases at V and 2 bases at J, with 17 bases in the middle. The CDR3 loop spans 16 amino acids. The germline gives CDR1 SGHTA, CDR2 FQGNSA. For the CDR3, the DNA is TGTGCCAGCAGCTTCCCAGGGGCCGCAACTACCTACGAGCAGTACTTC. This encodes CASSFPGAATTYEQYF.

The rearrangement links TRBV15 to TRBJ2-7; TRBD1 matches 9 bases. Germline V gene sequence: CDR1 LNHNV, CDR2 YYDKDF (reference sequence). The CDR3 contains 14 residues. Unmatched junction bases numbered 3, after V lost 2 bases and J lost 4 bases. The CDR3 is CATSRSGTGYEQYF. The CDR3 coding sequence is TGTGCCACCAGCAGAAGTGGGACAGGGTACGAGCAGTACTTC.